These 24 T cell receptor beta chains were sequenced from one sample in a study of T cells in Graves' hyperthyroidism and ophthalmopathy. The CDR3 regions of TCR beta were amplified from RNA transcripts. The HTBI set primed first-round TCR CDR3 RT-PCR. TCRdb re-called the multiplex PCR reads through MiXCR, storing one row per CDR3 protein. The table lists 450,000 to 600,000 distinct CDR3 sequences, 14% of them singletons. The sample consisted of blood. The receptors come from a woman aged 40 to 50 with Graves' hyperthyroidism.

The chain joins TRBV18 to TRBJ2-7; possibly TRBD1 for D (6 bases). The germline gives CDR1 KGHSH, CDR2 LQKENI. There are 14 residues in the CDR3. V shed 8 bases and J shed 0 bases, with 14 bases lying between them. The DNA of the CDR3 is TGTGCCAGCACTCGGGACACTGACTCCTACGAGCAGTACTTC. It specifies CASTRDTDSYEQYF.

The J gene is TRBJ1-2, the V gene TRBV12-3 or TRBV12-4; D gene uncertain. Trimming shortened V by 3 bases and J by 8 bases, and 13 bases separated the two germline ends. The CDR3 totals 13 residues. The chain's CDR3 is CASSFVVSGGYTF. CDR3 nucleotide sequence: TGTGCCAGCAGTTTTGTGGTGTCGGGCGGCTACACCTTC.

This clonotype was detected many times. Compared with germline, one end of the junction differs, possibly owing to a read error. The chain employs TRBV28 and TRBJ2-7; 11 bases align to TRBD2. This CDR3 has 14 amino acids. The germline V gene encodes CDR1 MDHEN and CDR2 SYDVKM. CDR3 coding DNA: TGTGCCAGCAGTTCTAGCGGGAGGTCCTCCGAGCAGTACTTC. Residues: CASSSSGRSSEQYF.

The genes are TRBV6-5 and TRBJ2-7, with a possible D match to TRBD1 (6 bases). This CDR3 comprises 14 residues. Looked up from germline, CDR1 is MNHEY and CDR2 is SVGAGI. The V gene lost 1 base and the J gene lost 2 bases, with 9 bases spanning the gap. The CDR3 loop reads CASSYLGQPYEQYF. CDR3 nucleotide sequence: TGTGCCAGCAGTTACTTGGGACAACCCTACGAGCAGTACTTC.

This clonotype was recorded at least ten times. The chain uses TRBV11-2 and TRBJ2-1; TRBD2 matches at 11 bases. J was trimmed by 0 bases and V by 1 base; bases with no gene match: 2. Germline CDR1 reads SGHAT; CDR2 reads FQNNGV. The CDR3 sequence is 17 residues long. The CDR3 is CASSLVSGRGSYNEQFF. The CDR3 bases are TGTGCCAGCAGCTTAGTTAGCGGGAGGGGCTCCTACAATGAGCAGTTCTTC. Complete variable domain (other parts from reference TRBV11-2 and TRBJ2-1): EAGVAQSPRYKIIEKRQSVAFWCNPISGHATLYWYQQILGQGPKLLIQFQNNGVVDDSQLPKDRFSAERLKGVDSTLKIQPAKLEDSAVYLCASSLVSGRGSYNEQFFGPGTRLTVL.

This chain links TRBV27 with TRBJ1-3; D is possibly TRBD1 (5 bases). Trimming took 5 bases from V and 2 from J, leaving 10 bases between them. The CDR3 totals 14 residues. CDR1 is MNHEY, CDR2 SMNVEV, per germline (reference sequence). CDR3 loop: CASSRRGTGNTIYF. The CDR3 DNA follows: TGTGCCAGCAGTAGACGGGGGACTGGAAACACCATATATTTT.

V usage is TRBV6-1 and J usage is TRBJ1-1; D ambiguous. V shed 10 bases and J shed 9 bases, with 15 bases lying between them. Germline CDR1 is MNHNS and CDR2 is SASEGT. CDR3 length: 11 residues. In DNA form, the CDR3 reads TGTGCCACCAATAACGGACTCAAAGCTTTCTTT. It yields the protein CATNNGLKAFF.

This clonotype was seen many times. The chain employs TRBV20-1 and TRBJ2-7, with 7 bases lining up with TRBD2. Germline V gene lookup returns CDR1 DFQATT and CDR2 SNEGSKA (reference sequence). The CDR3 sequence is 14 residues long. The V segment lost 6 bases and the J segment 0 bases; nucleotides outside the gene matches: 8. The DNA of the CDR3 is TGCAGTGCCGAACTAGCGTCGAGCTCCTACGAGCAGTACTTC. Amino acids: CSAELASSSYEQYF.

The chain joins TRBV7-9 to TRBJ2-7, with 7 bases that match TRBD1. The CDR3 is 14 amino acids. The trim removed 4 bases at V and 7 bases at J, leaving 10 bases unmatched. Per the germline V gene, CDR1 is SEHNR and CDR2 is FQNEAQ (reference sequence). The CDR3 DNA is TGTGCCAGCAGCTCCCCATGGACAGGAGAAGAGCAGTACTTC. Translated, it gives CASSSPWTGEEQYF. Combining the CDR3 with reference TRBV7-9 and TRBJ2-7 gives the whole variable domain DTGVSQNPRHKITKRGQNVTFRCDPISEHNRLYWYRQTLGQGPEFLTYFQNEAQLEKSRLLSDRFSAERPKGSFSTLEIQRTEQGDSAMYLCASSSPWTGEEQYFGPGTRLTVT.

The sample holds many counts of this clonotype. V and J are TRBV3-1 and TRBJ2-1; D possibly corresponds to TRBD1 (6 bases). The V end lost 1 base, the J end lost 9 bases, and 7 bases lay between the germline ends. This CDR3 is built from 12 residues. The germline V gene encodes CDR1 LGHDT and CDR2 YNNKEL (reference sequence). The CDR3 DNA sequence: TGTGCCAGCAGCCAAGCCAGGGGTGAGCAGTTCTTC. Amino acid sequence: CASSQARGEQFF.

The chain uses TRBV7-2 and TRBJ2-7, with 12 bases matching TRBD1. J gave up 1 base and V 5 bases, and 12 bases lay outside the gene matches. Germline V lookup: CDR1 SGHTA, CDR2 FQGNSA. The CDR3 spans 18 residues. CDR3 residues: CASSHRGQGAGTSYEQYF. The CDR3 DNA reads TGTGCCAGCAGCCATAGGGGACAGGGGGCGGGCACGTCCTACGAGCAGTACTTC.

Ten or more counts support this clonotype. J is TRBJ1-2 and V is TRBV28, with 8 bases that match TRBD1. Germline-derived CDR1 and CDR2 are MDHEN and SYDVKM. This CDR3 has 16 amino acids. The junction had 12 bases not matched to a gene; V was cut back by 4 bases and J by 5 bases. The CDR3 DNA reads TGTGCCAGCAGTTCCCCAAACGGACAGGGCGTGTATGGCTACACCTTC. Amino acid sequence: CASSSPNGQGVYGYTF.

This clonotype was seen ten or more times. V usage is TRBV12-3 or TRBV12-4 and J usage is TRBJ2-7, with 10 bases matching TRBD2. Trimming at V came to 6 bases and at J to 0 bases, leaving 2 bases not matched to a gene. CDR3 length: 14 amino acids. The CDR3 sequence is CASRPSGSSYEQYF. DNA of the CDR3: TGTGCCAGCAGGCCTAGCGGGAGCTCCTACGAGCAGTACTTC.

Comments on this clonotype: Germline and junction disagree at one end, which may indicate a read error. The rearrangement uses TRBV6-2 or TRBV6-3 and TRBJ1-2; TRBD1 agrees at 7 bases. This CDR3 is built from 16 residues. CDR1 is MNHEY, CDR2 SVGEGT, per germline. CDR3 amino acids: CAGSYSPTGTAYGYTF. The CDR3 nucleotides are TGTGCCGGCAGTTACTCCCCAACCGGGACAGCCTATGGCTACACCTTC.

This rearrangement joins TRBV5-4 to TRBJ1-4; 9 bases are a match to TRBD1. V lost 2 bases to trimming and J lost 6 bases; unmatched junction nucleotides: 2. The germline CDR1 and CDR2 sequences are SGHNT and YYREEE (reference sequence). This CDR3 has 14 amino acids. The CDR3 loop is CASSLQGADEKLFF. The CDR3 DNA sequence: TGTGCCAGCAGCTTACAGGGGGCGGATGAAAAACTGTTTTTT.

In its sample, this clonotype was seen many times. V and J are TRBV28 and TRBJ2-7; D perhaps matches TRBD2 (6 bases). Deletions cut 6 bases from V and 7 bases from J, with 19 bases between. The CDR3 sequence is 14 residues long. CDR1 and CDR2 from the germline V gene are MDHEN and SYDVKM. CDR3 protein: CASRPRSSGGEQYF. In DNA, the CDR3 is TGTGCCAGCAGGCCTAGGAGTAGCGGCGGTGAGCAGTACTTC.

The table lists this clonotype with many counts. The gene calls are TRBV5-1 and TRBJ2-1; no reliable D call. The germline V gene has CDR1 SGHRS and CDR2 YFSETQ. V dropped 7 bases and J dropped 1 base, with 15 bases sitting between them. This CDR3 has 15 amino acids. The CDR3 reads CASSDGPGSYNEQFF. CDR3 coding DNA: TGCGCCAGCTCCGACGGTCCCGGATCCTACAATGAGCAGTTCTTC.

This clonotype was seen at least ten times. The chain is built from TRBV5-1 and TRBJ2-3; a weak D match, TRBD1 (6 bases). V was cut by 2 bases and J by 0 bases, with 13 bases left in between. The CDR3 length is 16 residues. Per germline, CDR1 SGHRS and CDR2 YFSETQ. The chain's CDR3 is CASSLLTGTSTDTQYF. CDR3 bases: TGCGCCAGCAGCTTACTGACAGGAACGAGCACAGATACGCAGTATTTT. Full variable domain (outside the CDR3, taken from reference TRBV5-1 and TRBJ2-3): KAGVTQTPRYLIKTRGQQVTLSCSPISGHRSVSWYQQTPGQGLQFLFEYFSETQRNKGNFPGRFSGRQFSNSRSEMNVSTLELGDSALYLCASSLLTGTSTDTQYFGPGTRLTVL.

This clonotype turned up a few times. The chain uses TRBV5-6 and TRBJ2-7; a weak D match, TRBD2 (5 bases). Trimming pared 4 bases from V and 5 bases from J, leaving 19 bases between. The CDR3 contains 15 residues. Germline lookup yields CDR1 SGHDT and CDR2 YYEEEE. CDR3 coding DNA: TGTGCCAGCAGCCCAGGACTTTTGAACGTCCACGAGCAGTACTTC. It specifies CASSPGLLNVHEQYF.

This clonotype was picked up many times. V is TRBV5-6 and J is TRBJ2-3; a weak D match, TRBD1 (6 bases). V shed 4 bases and J shed 3 bases, with 9 bases lying between them. The CDR3 length is 13 residues. Germline CDR1 is SGHDT and CDR2 is YYEEEE. CDR3 residues: CASSNQGTDTQYF. CDR3 coding DNA: TGTGCCAGCAGCAATCAGGGGACAGATACGCAGTATTTT. Supplemented by reference TRBV5-6 and TRBJ2-3, the full variable domain reads DAGVTQSPTHLIKTRGQQVTLRCSPKSGHDTVSWYQQALGQGPQFIFQYYEEEERQRGNFPDRFSGHQFPNYSSELNVNALLLGDSALYLCASSNQGTDTQYFGPGTRLTVL.

The gene calls are TRBV6-1 and TRBJ2-2; TRBD2 matches at 7 bases. Trimming cost V 5 bases and J 2 bases; bases outside gene matches: 5. From germline, CDR1 is MNHNS and CDR2 SASEGT. This CDR3 comprises 15 residues. CDR3 residues: CASSKLATNTGELFF. The CDR3 bases are TGTGCCAGCAGTAAACTAGCGACTAACACCGGGGAGCTGTTTTTT.

The chain employs TRBV19 and TRBJ2-5; tentatively, D is TRBD1 or TRBD2 (6 bases each). Germline V lookup: CDR1 LNHDA, CDR2 SQIVND (reference sequence). The CDR3 sequence is 16 residues long. V lost 4 bases to trimming and J lost 5 bases, with 20 bases between them. The DNA for the CDR3 is TGTGCCAGTAGTAAGGGAAGGGGGGCGCGAACCGAGACCCAGTACTTC. Translating gives CASSKGRGARTETQYF.

This clonotype has ten or more counts. This sequence joins TRBV5-4 and TRBJ2-7; TRBD2 matches 12 bases. CDR1 and CDR2 from the germline V gene are SGHNT and YYREEE (reference sequence). J was trimmed by 7 bases and V by 3 bases; bases with no gene match: 8. The CDR3 length is 15 residues. In DNA form, the CDR3 reads TGTGCCAGCAGCTACAAGACTAGCGGGAGCTCGGAGCAGTACTTC. This gives the protein CASSYKTSGSSEQYF.

This clonotype counts as medium-sized. The chain employs TRBV20-1 and TRBJ2-1; 9 bases fit TRBD2. Germline values: CDR1 DFQATT, CDR2 SNEGSKA (reference sequence). J gave up 10 bases and V 6 bases, and 7 bases lay outside the gene matches. This CDR3 is built from 12 residues. As DNA, the CDR3 is TGCAGTGCCACCCCTAGCGGGGTAGAGCAGTTCTTC. It translates to CSATPSGVEQFF.